This is a list of T cell receptor beta chains from one sample in a study of blood T cell repertoires in COVID-19. Here immunoSEQ multiplex PCR was the method, and the copy in TCRdb shows in-frame clones only, minus some. Of approximately 280,000 clones in the sample, about 89% were seen once. Sequenced: peripheral blood. The receptors shown here come from a man between 35 and 55 years old with acute or convalescent COVID-19. The CDR3 runs from the conserved cysteine through the conserved F or W. The order of the fields is J gene, V gene, D gene, clone size, CDR3 protein, CDR3 DNA. D genes are given only for firm matches. Size is omitted from some rows. Given values are once, few, many or a class for expanded clones.

j_gene: TRBJ2-1; v_gene: TRBV13; d_gene: TRBD2; abundance: -; CDR3aa: CASSLRLARRDEQFF; CDR3nt: TGTGCCAGCAGCCTAAGACTAGCCCGCCGAGATGAGCAGTTCTTC
j_gene: TRBJ1-5; v_gene: TRBV6-5; d_gene: -; abundance: -; CDR3aa: CASRWGRADQPQHF; CDR3nt: TGTGCCAGCAGGTGGGGGAGGGCGGACCAGCCCCAGCATTTT
j_gene: TRBJ2-3; v_gene: TRBV2; d_gene: TRBD2; abundance: few; CDR3aa: CASTKTSGTDTQYF; CDR3nt: TGTGCCAGCACGAAGACTAGCGGCACAGATACGCAGTATTTT
j_gene: TRBJ1-1; v_gene: TRBV7-9; d_gene: -; abundance: -; CDR3aa: CASSRSQGPLNTEAFF; CDR3nt: TGTGCCAGCAGCAGATCGCAGGGGCCCTTAAACACTGAAGCTTTCTTT
j_gene: TRBJ1-5; v_gene: TRBV1; d_gene: -; abundance: -; CDR3aa: CTSSQDKGRGVSNQPQHF; CDR3nt: TGCACCAGCAGCCAAGATAAGGGCAGGGGGGTTAGCAATCAGCCCCAGCATTTT
j_gene: TRBJ2-1; v_gene: TRBV28; d_gene: -; abundance: -; CDR3aa: CASSLTGLGNEQFF; CDR3nt: TGTGCCAGCAGTTTAACAGGGTTGGGCAATGAGCAGTTCTTC
j_gene: TRBJ1-2; v_gene: TRBV19; d_gene: -; abundance: -; CDR3aa: CASSITAYTSGYTF; CDR3nt: TGTGCCAGTAGTATAACGGCCTACACTAGTGGCTACACCTTC
j_gene: TRBJ2-2; v_gene: TRBV2; d_gene: -; abundance: -; CDR3aa: CASSGSRTGELFF; CDR3nt: TGTGCCAGCAGTGGGTCTAGGACCGGGGAGCTGTTTTTT
j_gene: TRBJ2-5; v_gene: TRBV7-9; d_gene: -; abundance: -; CDR3aa: CASSLSGGAETQYF; CDR3nt: TGTGCCAGCAGCTTATCGGGGGGCGCAGAGACCCAGTACTTC
j_gene: TRBJ2-7; v_gene: TRBV11-3; d_gene: -; abundance: -; CDR3aa: CASSLTSGEQYF; CDR3nt: TGTGCCAGCAGCTTAACCTCGGGCGAGCAGTACTTC
j_gene: TRBJ1-2; v_gene: TRBV5-1; d_gene: -; abundance: -; CDR3aa: CASSVREANYGYTF; CDR3nt: TGCGCCAGCAGCGTTCGGGAAGCTAACTATGGCTACACCTTC
j_gene: TRBJ2-3; v_gene: TRBV18; d_gene: -; abundance: -; CDR3aa: CASSPFTDTQYF; CDR3nt: TGTGCCAGCTCACCCTTCACAGATACGCAGTATTTT
j_gene: TRBJ2-3; v_gene: TRBV15; d_gene: -; abundance: -; CDR3aa: CATSTMGGGEDTQYF; CDR3nt: TGTGCCACCAGCACCATGGGAGGGGGAGAGGATACGCAGTATTTT
j_gene: TRBJ1-2; v_gene: TRBV29-1; d_gene: TRBD1; abundance: -; CDR3aa: CSARQGPGGYTF; CDR3nt: TGCAGCGCACGACAGGGGCCGGGGGGCTACACCTTC
j_gene: TRBJ2-3; v_gene: TRBV6-5; d_gene: TRBD2; abundance: once; CDR3aa: CASSLLAGGRGTQYF; CDR3nt: TGTGCCAGCAGTCTACTAGCGGGGGGGCGAGGGACGCAGTATTTT
j_gene: TRBJ1-2; v_gene: TRBV6-4; d_gene: -; abundance: -; CDR3aa: CASSAELNRPLRFYGYTF; CDR3nt: TGTGCCAGCAGTGCGGAGTTAAACCGACCTCTGCGGTTCTATGGCTACACCTTC
j_gene: TRBJ1-6; v_gene: TRBV27; d_gene: TRBD1; abundance: -; CDR3aa: CASTFLGTVESPLHF; CDR3nt: TGTGCCAGTACCTTTCTCGGGACAGTGGAATCACCCCTCCACTTT
j_gene: TRBJ2-3; v_gene: TRBV5-1; d_gene: TRBD2; abundance: -; CDR3aa: CASSLIGLAGAGEDTQYF; CDR3nt: TGCGCCAGCAGCTTGATTGGACTAGCGGGGGCGGGAGAGGATACGCAGTATTTT
j_gene: TRBJ1-2; v_gene: TRBV5-1; d_gene: -; abundance: -; CDR3aa: CASSLGGLDDGYTF; CDR3nt: TGCGCCAGCAGCTTGGGGGGACTGGATGATGGCTACACCTTC
j_gene: TRBJ2-3; v_gene: TRBV4-2; d_gene: -; abundance: once; CDR3aa: CASSQDRTFDTQYF; CDR3nt: TGTGCCAGCAGCCAAGATCGAACTTTCGATACGCAGTATTTT
j_gene: TRBJ1-2; v_gene: TRBV2; d_gene: TRBD1; abundance: -; CDR3aa: CASTLDRWGYTF; CDR3nt: TGTGCCAGCACTCTGGACAGGTGGGGCTACACCTTC